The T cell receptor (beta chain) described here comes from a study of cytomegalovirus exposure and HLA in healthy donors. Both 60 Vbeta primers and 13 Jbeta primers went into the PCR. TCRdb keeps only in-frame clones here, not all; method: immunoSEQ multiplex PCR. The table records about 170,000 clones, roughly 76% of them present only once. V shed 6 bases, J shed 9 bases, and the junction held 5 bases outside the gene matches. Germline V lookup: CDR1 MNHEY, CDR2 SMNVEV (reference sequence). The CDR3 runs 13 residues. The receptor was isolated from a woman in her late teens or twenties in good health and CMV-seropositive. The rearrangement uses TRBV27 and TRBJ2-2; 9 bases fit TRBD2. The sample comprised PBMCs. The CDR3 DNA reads TGTGCCAGCAGCGCGGGGGGGCCCCGGGAGCTGTTTTTT. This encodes CASSAGGPRELFF.